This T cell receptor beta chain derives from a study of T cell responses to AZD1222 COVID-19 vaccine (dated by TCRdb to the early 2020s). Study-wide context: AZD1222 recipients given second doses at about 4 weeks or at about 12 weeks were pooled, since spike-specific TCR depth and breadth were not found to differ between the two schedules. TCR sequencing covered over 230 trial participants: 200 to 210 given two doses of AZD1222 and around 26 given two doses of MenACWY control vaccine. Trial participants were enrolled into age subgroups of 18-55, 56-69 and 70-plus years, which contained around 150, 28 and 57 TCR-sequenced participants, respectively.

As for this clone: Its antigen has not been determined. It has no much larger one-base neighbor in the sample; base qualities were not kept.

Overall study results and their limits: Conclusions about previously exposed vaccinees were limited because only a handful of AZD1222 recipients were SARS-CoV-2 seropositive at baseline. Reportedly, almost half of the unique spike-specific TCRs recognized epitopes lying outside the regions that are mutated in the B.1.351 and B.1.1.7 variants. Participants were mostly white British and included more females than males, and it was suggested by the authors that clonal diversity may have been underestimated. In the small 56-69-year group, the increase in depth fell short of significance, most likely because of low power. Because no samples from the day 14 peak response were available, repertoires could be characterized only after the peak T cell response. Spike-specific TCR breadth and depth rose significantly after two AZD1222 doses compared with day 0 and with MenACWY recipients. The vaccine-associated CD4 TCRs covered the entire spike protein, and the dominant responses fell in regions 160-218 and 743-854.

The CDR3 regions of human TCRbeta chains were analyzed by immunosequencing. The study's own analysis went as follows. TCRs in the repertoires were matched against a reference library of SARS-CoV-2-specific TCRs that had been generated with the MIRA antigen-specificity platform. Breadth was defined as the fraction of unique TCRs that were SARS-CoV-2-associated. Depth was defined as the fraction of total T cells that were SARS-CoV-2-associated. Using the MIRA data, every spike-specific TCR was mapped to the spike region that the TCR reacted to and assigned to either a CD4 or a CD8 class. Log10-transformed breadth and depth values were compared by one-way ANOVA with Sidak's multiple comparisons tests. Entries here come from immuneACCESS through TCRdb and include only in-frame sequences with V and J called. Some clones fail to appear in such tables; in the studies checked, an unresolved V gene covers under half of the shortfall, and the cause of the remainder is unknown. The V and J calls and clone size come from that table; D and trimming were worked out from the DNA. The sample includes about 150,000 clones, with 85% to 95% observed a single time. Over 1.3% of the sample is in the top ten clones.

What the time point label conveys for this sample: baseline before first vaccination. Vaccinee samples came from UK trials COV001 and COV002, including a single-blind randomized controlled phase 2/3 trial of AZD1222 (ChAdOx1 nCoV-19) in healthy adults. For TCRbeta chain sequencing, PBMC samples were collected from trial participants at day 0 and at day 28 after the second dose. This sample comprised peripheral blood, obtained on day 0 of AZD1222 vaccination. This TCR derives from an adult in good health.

The CDR3 here reads CASSQAVNYGYTF. Here is the DNA: TGTGCCAGCTCACAGGCAGTCAACTATGGCTACACCTTC. The V and J segments used are TRBV18 and TRBJ1-2; the D gene is unclear. Taken from the germline V gene, the CDR1 and CDR2 loops are KGHSH and LQKENI. Counted from cysteine to phenylalanine, this CDR3 has 13 amino acids. Only the CDR3 part of the read is kept: 39 bases, read in frame from the first base. A distance of 8 bases separates the germline ends of V and J, which lose 4 bases and 2 bases respectively.